The T cell receptor (beta chain) described here comes from a study of T-cell memory formation after mild COVID-19. Overall study results and limits: Contracting CD4+ clones lay largely in CM and EM, with CD8+ ones residing in EMRA. Pre-infection memory carried some responding clones, suggesting that cross-reactive memory joined.

The authors produced TCR alpha and TCR beta cDNA libraries with sample barcodes and UMIs by 5'RACE using constant-segment primers. TCRdb ran MiXCR on the 5' RACE reads and lists one entry per CDR3 protein. The profile shows hundreds of thousands of distinct CDR3 sequences, around 20% of them singletons. To note about this clonotype: Its target is unknown.

Germline assignment: CDR1 KGHDR and CDR2 SFDVKD. With 7 bases removed from V and 0 bases from J, the gap between germline ends came to 12 bases. CDR3 size: 15 residues. Sequencing was done on a sample of PBMCs or a T cell subset sorted from them (not recorded which). The chain recombines TRBV24-1 with TRBJ2-1; D is perhaps TRBD1 (6 bases). This clonotype originated in an adult woman who had mild COVID-19 (a few samples of this study predate the infection). Cell type and time point are not known. CDR3 in amino acids: CATSPTGSSYNEQFF. In nucleotides, the CDR3 is TGTGCCACCAGCCCAACAGGGAGCTCCTACAATGAGCAGTTCTTC.